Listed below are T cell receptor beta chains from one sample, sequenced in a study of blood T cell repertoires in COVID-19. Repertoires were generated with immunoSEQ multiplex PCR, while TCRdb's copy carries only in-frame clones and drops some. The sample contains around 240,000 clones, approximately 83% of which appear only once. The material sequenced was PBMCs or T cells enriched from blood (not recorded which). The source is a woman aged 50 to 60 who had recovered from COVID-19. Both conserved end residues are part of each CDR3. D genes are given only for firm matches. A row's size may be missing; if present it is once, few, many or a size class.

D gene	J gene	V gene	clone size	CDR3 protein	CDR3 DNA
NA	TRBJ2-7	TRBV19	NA	CASSPLDSNRREQYF	TGTGCCAGTAGTCCTCTCGACTCCAATAGGAGAGAGCAGTACTTC
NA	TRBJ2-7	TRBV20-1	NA	CSTASSYEQYF	TGCAGCACAGCCTCGTCCTACGAGCAGTACTTC
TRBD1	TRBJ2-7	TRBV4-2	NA	CASSQAGTGNEQYF	TGTGCCAGCAGCCAAGCCGGGACAGGGAACGAGCAGTACTTC
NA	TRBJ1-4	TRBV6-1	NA	CASSENRVFEKLFF	TGTGCCAGCAGTGAGAACAGGGTATTTGAAAAACTGTTTTTT
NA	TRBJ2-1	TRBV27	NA	CASSLTTSLDEQFF	TGTGCCAGCAGTCTAACGACAAGTCTCGATGAGCAGTTCTTC
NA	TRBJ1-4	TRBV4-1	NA	CASSWRVEIKATNEKLFF	TGCGCCAGCAGCTGGAGAGTGGAGATTAAAGCAACTAATGAAAAACTGTTTTTT
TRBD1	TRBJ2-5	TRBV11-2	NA	CASSWRTGGSFQETQYF	TGTGCCAGCAGTTGGCGGACAGGGGGATCATTCCAAGAGACCCAGTACTTC
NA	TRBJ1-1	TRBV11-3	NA	CASSFQGATEAFF	TGTGCCAGCAGCTTTCAGGGCGCCACTGAAGCTTTCTTT
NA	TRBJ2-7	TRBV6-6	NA	CASSPRPRQGQGYEQYF	TGTGCCAGCAGTCCCAGGCCCCGCCAGGGGCAGGGCTACGAGCAGTACTTC
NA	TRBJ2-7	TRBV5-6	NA	CASSQGFSYEQYF	TGTGCCAGCAGCCAGGGTTTCTCCTACGAGCAGTACTTC
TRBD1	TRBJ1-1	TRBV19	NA	CASSIDRGGEAFF	TGTGCCAGTAGTATTGACAGGGGCGGTGAAGCTTTCTTT
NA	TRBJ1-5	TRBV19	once	CASSYSDSRNQPQHF	TGTGCCAGTAGTTATTCGGACAGTAGAAATCAGCCCCAGCATTTT
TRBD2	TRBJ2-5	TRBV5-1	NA	CASSFGGSGGETQYF	TGCGCCAGCAGCTTTGGCGGGAGCGGCGGAGAGACCCAGTACTTC
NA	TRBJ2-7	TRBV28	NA	CASSRLVEFSYEQYF	TGTGCCAGCAGTAGACTAGTAGAATTCTCCTACGAGCAGTACTTC
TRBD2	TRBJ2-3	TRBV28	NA	CASSPITSESMDTQYF	TGTGCCAGCAGTCCAATAACTAGCGAGAGTATGGATACGCAGTATTTT
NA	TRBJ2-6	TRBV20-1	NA	CSASTGHNSGANVLTF	TGCAGTGCTAGTACGGGACATAACTCTGGGGCCAACGTCCTGACTTTC
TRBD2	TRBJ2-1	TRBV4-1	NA	CASSPTSASGGPYNEQFF	TGCGCCAGCAGCCCCACATCCGCTAGCGGAGGGCCCTACAATGAGCAGTTCTTC
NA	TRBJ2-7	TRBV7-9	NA	CASSRQTLYEQYF	TGTGCCAGCAGCCGGCAGACTCTCTACGAGCAGTACTTC
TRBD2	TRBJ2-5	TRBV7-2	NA	CASSPGSGRETQYF	TGTGCCAGCAGCCCCGGTAGCGGGAGAGAGACCCAGTACTTC
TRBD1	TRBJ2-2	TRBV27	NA	CASSLLYPTGGGSGELFF	TGTGCCAGCAGTCTTCTTTACCCGACAGGGGGAGGCTCCGGGGAGCTGTTTTTT
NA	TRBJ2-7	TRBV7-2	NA	CASSSGGGYEQYF	TGTGCCAGCAGCTCCGGTGGCGGCTACGAGCAGTACTTC
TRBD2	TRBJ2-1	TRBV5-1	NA	CASTTPGLAGDEQFF	TGCGCCAGCACTACCCCGGGACTAGCGGGAGATGAGCAGTTCTTC
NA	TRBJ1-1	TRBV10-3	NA	CAIRDSGQTPEAFF	TGTGCCATCAGAGACAGTGGACAAACCCCTGAAGCTTTCTTT
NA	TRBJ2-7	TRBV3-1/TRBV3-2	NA	CASSQGHSGLGEQYF	TGTGCCAGCAGCCAAGGGCACAGCGGGCTAGGCGAGCAGTACTTC
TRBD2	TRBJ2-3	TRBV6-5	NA	CASTTGGAQGDTQYF	TGTGCCAGCACCACGGGGGGGGCCCAAGGAGATACGCAGTATTTT
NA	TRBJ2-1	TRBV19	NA	CASSIGLGEVYEQFF	TGTGCCAGTAGTATCGGGCTAGGGGAGGTATATGAGCAGTTCTTC
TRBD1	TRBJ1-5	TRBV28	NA	CASSLPDRVYQPQHF	TGTGCCAGCAGTCTCCCGGACAGGGTCTACCAGCCCCAGCATTTT
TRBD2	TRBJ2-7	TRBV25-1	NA	CASSATSGDEQYF	TGTGCCAGCAGTGCGACTAGCGGTGACGAGCAGTACTTC
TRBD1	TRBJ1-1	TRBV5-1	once	CASSWLDRGGTEAFF	TGCGCCAGCAGCTGGCTAGACAGGGGCGGCACTGAAGCTTTCTTT
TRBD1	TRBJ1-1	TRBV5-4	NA	CASSWDRGNTEAFF	TGTGCCAGCAGCTGGGACAGGGGGAACACTGAAGCTTTCTTT
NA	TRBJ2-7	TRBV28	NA	CASTPVPGPRGYEQYF	TGTGCCAGCACCCCCGTCCCGGGACCGCGGGGATACGAGCAGTACTTC
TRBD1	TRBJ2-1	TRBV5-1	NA	CASSLGTGEHEQFF	TGCGCCAGCAGCTTGGGGACAGGGGAGCATGAGCAGTTCTTC
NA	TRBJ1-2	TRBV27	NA	CASRRRDQTGGYTF	TGTGCCAGCAGACGGCGGGACCAAACGGGGGGCTACACCTTC
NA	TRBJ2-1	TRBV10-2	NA	CASSGALPEQFF	TGCGCCAGCAGTGGGGCTCTACCTGAGCAGTTCTTC
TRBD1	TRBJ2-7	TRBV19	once	CASVGQGAIEQYF	TGTGCCAGTGTGGGGCAGGGGGCAATCGAGCAGTACTTC
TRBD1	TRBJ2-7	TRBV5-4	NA	CASSPTGGWNEQYF	TGTGCCAGCAGCCCGACAGGGGGATGGAACGAGCAGTACTTC
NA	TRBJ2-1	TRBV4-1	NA	CASSHTGFYNEQFF	TGCGCCAGCAGCCACACAGGGTTCTACAATGAGCAGTTCTTC
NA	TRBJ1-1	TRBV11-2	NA	CASSPLGAGTEAFF	TGTGCCAGCAGCCCCCTCGGCGCGGGCACTGAAGCTTTCTTT
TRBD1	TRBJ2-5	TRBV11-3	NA	CASSLGLGGRETQYF	TGTGCCAGCAGCTTGGGTTTAGGGGGCAGAGAGACCCAGTACTTC
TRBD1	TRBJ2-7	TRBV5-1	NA	CASRKTGANYEQYF	TGCGCCAGCAGGAAAACAGGGGCAAACTACGAGCAGTACTTC
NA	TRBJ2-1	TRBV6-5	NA	CASSYSGAQYNEQFF	TGTGCCAGCAGTTACTCGGGGGCCCAGTACAATGAGCAGTTCTTC
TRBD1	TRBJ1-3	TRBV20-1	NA	CSASGRQGASGNTIYF	TGCAGTGCTAGTGGGCGACAGGGGGCTTCTGGAAACACCATATATTTT
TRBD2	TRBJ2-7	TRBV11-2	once	CASSRTSGSYEQYF	TGTGCCAGCAGCCGGACTAGCGGGAGCTACGAGCAGTACTTC
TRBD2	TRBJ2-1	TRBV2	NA	CASSEGLAGGGSEQFF	TGTGCCAGCAGTGAAGGACTAGCGGGAGGGGGAAGTGAGCAGTTCTTC
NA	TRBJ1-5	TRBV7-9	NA	CASSISLNSNQPQHF	TGTGCCAGCAGCATTAGTCTGAATAGCAATCAGCCCCAGCATTTT
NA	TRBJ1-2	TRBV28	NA	CASSSWQGNYGYTF	TGTGCCAGCAGTTCTTGGCAGGGAAACTATGGCTACACCTTC
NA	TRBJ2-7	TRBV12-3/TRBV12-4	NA	CASSQKSQGKSYF	TGTGCCAGCAGTCAGAAGTCACAGGGAAAGTCGTACTTC